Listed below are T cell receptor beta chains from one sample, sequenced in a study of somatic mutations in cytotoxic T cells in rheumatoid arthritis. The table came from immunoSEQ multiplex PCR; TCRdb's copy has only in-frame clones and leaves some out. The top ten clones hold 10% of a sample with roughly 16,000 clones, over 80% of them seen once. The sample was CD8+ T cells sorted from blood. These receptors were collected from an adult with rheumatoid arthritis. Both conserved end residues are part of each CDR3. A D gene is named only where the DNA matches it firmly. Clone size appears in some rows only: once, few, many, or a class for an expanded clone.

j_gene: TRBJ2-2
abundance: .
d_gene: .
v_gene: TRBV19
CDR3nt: TGTGCCAGTAGTCTCCCCGGGGAGCTGTTTTTT
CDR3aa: CASSLPGELFF

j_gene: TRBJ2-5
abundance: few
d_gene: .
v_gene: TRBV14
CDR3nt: TGTGCCAGCAGCCGGACAGTACAAGAGACCCAGTACTTC
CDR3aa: CASSRTVQETQYF

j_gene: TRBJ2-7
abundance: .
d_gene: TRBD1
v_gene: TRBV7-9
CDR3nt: TGTGCCACTCTACAGGGGCCGCTATCCTACGAGCAGTACTTC
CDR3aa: CATLQGPLSYEQYF

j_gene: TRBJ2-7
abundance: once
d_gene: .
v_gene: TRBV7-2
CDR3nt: TGTGCCAGCAGCTGCGCCTCGACATTTGGAAGTAGGTGCGAGCAGTACTTC
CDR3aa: CASSCASTFGSRCEQYF

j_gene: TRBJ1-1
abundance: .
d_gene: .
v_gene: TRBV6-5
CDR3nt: TGTGCCAGCATGGGGGAGGGAGGAACTGAAGCTTTCTTT
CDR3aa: CASMGEGGTEAFF

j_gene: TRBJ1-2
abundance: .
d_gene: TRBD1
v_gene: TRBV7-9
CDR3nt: TGTGCCAGCAGCTTCGTAGGACAGGGGGCAACAGGGAGCTATGGCTACACCTTC
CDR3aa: CASSFVGQGATGSYGYTF

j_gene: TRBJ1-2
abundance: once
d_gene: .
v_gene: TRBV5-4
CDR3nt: TGTGCCAGCAGCTTGCCAGCTAACTATGGCTACACCTTC
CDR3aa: CASSLPANYGYTF

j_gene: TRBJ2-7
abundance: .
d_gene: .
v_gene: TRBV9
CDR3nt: TGTGCCAGCAGCGTAGGGACCCGGGGGTACGAGCAGTACTTC
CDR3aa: CASSVGTRGYEQYF

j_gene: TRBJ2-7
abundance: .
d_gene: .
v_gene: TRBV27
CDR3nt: TGTGCCAGCAGTACAGGGTACCCGTCCTACGAGCAGTACTTC
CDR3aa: CASSTGYPSYEQYF

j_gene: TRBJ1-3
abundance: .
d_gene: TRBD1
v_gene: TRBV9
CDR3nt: TGTGCCAGCAGCGGCTTCCAGGGGGCGGAAGGAAACACCATATATTTT
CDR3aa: CASSGFQGAEGNTIYF

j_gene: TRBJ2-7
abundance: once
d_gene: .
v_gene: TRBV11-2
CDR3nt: TGTGCCAGCAGCTTAGTCGGCAGCTACGAGCAGTACTTC
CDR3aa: CASSLVGSYEQYF

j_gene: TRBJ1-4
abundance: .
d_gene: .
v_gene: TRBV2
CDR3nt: TGTGCCAGCAGTCCCGGGCCCAACGGGGATGAAAAACTGTTTTTT
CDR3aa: CASSPGPNGDEKLFF

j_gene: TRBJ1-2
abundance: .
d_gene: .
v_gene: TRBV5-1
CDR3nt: TGCGCCAGCAGCGGGGGACATGGCTACACCTTC
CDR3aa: CASSGGHGYTF

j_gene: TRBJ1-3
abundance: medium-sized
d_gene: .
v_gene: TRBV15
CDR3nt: TGTGCCACCAGCAGAGTAGCAGACGGTTCTGGAAACACCATATATTTT
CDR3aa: CATSRVADGSGNTIYF

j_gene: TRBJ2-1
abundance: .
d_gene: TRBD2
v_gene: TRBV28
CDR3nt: TGTGCCAGCAGTCCGGCCCCGACTAGCGGGGGGCGGGGTAATGAGCAGTTCTTC
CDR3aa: CASSPAPTSGGRGNEQFF

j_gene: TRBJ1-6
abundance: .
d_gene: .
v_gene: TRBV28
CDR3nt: TGTGCCAGCAGCTATGCAAGCTCCTATAATTCACCCCTCCACTTT
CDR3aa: CASSYASSYNSPLHF

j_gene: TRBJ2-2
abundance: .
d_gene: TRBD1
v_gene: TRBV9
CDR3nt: TGTGCCAGCAGCACCAGGGACAGGGTTACCGGGGAGCTGTTTTTT
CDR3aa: CASSTRDRVTGELFF

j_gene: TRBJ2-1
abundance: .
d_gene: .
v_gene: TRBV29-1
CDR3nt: TGCAGCGTTGAAGATCGACCGGGCCAGCAGTTCTTC
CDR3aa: CSVEDRPGQQFF

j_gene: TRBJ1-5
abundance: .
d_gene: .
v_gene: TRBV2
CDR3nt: TGTGCCAGCAAGGTGAGGGGAGGGGATCAGCCCCAGCATTTT
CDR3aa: CASKVRGGDQPQHF

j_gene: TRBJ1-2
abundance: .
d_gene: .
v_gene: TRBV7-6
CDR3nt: TGTGCCAGCAGCTTGACGGACGCAAACTATGGCTACACCTTC
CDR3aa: CASSLTDANYGYTF

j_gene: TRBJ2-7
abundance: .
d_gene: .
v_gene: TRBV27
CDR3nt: TGTGCCAGCAGTCCGAAGCCAGCAGGGACATCCTACGAGCAGTACTTC
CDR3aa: CASSPKPAGTSYEQYF

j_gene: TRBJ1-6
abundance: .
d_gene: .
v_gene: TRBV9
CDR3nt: TGTGCCAGCAGCGTAGGTGACAGCGCCAATTCACCCCTCCACTTT
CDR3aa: CASSVGDSANSPLHF

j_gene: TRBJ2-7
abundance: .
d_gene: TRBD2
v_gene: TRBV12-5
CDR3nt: TGTGCTAGTGGTTTGCCACTTCGCGGGGGGGAGCAGTACTTC
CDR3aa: CASGLPLRGGEQYF

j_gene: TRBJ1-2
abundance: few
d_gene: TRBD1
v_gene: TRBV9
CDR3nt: TGTGCCAGCAGCAGAGAAGGGGGCCTGGAGGATGGCTACACCTTC
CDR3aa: CASSREGGLEDGYTF

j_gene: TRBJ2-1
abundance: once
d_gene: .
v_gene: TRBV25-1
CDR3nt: TGTGCCAGCAGTGACAGGCCCAATGAGCAGTTCTTC
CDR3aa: CASSDRPNEQFF

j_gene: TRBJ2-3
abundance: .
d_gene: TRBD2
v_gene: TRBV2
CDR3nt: TGTGCCAGCATATGGACTAGCGGAGCCCGCACAGATACGCAGTATTTT
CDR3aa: CASIWTSGARTDTQYF

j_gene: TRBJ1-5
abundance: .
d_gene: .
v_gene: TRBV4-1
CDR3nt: TGCGCCAGCAGCCAAGGGCAGACTAGCAATCAGCCCCAGCATTTT
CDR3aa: CASSQGQTSNQPQHF

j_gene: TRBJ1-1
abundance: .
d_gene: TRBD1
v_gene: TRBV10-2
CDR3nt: TGCGCCAGCATTAAGACAGGGAGGAACACTGAAGCTTTCTTT
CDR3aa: CASIKTGRNTEAFF

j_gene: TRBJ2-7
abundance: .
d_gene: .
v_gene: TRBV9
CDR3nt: TGTGCCAGCAGCGCCGGACAGAATTCCTACGAGCAGTACTTC
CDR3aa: CASSAGQNSYEQYF

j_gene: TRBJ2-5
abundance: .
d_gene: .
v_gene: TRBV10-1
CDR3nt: TGCGCCAGCAGCCAGAAGGGTAAAATGGAGACCCAGTACTTC
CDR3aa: CASSQKGKMETQYF

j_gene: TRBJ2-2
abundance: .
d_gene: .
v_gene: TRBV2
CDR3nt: TGTGCCAGCAGTGAAGGGGGGGTGTTGGGATTCGGGGAGCTGTTTTTT
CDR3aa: CASSEGGVLGFGELFF

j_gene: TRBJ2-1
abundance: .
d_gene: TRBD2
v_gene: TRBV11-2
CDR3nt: TGTGCCAGCAGCTTAGAGGGGACTAGCGGTGAGCAGTTCTTC
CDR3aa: CASSLEGTSGEQFF

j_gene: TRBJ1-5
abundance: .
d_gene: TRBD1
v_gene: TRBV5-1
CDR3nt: TGCGCCAGCAGCGTAACAGGGGGGCATCAGCCCCAGCATTTT
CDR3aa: CASSVTGGHQPQHF

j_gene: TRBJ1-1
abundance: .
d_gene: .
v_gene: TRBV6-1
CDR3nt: TGTGCCAGCAGGGACATAGGAGGCACTGAAGCTTTCTTT
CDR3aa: CASRDIGGTEAFF

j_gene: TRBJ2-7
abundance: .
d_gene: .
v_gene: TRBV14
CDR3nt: TGCGCCAGCAGCCTGGGACGCTTGGATGAGCAGTACTTC
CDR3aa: CASSLGRLDEQYF

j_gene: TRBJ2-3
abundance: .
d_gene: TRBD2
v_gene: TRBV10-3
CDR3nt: TGTGCCATCAGCATGACTAGCGGGGGGGACACAGATACGCAGTATTTT
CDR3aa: CAISMTSGGDTDTQYF

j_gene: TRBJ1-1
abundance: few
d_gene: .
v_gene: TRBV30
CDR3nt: TGTGCCTGGAGAACAGGGAAGGGAACTACTGAAGCTTTCTTT
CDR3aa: CAWRTGKGTTEAFF

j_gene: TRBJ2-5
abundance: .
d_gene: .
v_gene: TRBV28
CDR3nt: TGTGCCAGCAGTTTCGTGGGCGGAGAAGAGACCCAGTACTTC
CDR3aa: CASSFVGGEETQYF

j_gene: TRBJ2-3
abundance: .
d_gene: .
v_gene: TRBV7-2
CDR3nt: TGTGCCAGCAGCTCGTACACAGATACGCAGTATTTT
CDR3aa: CASSSYTDTQYF

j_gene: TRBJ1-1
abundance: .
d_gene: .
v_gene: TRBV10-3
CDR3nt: TGTGCCATCAGTGTACTTTCTCTCGCCAACTCGGGGTCCTTCTCCGAAAACACTGAAGCTTTCTTT
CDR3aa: CAISVLSLANSGSFSENTEAFF

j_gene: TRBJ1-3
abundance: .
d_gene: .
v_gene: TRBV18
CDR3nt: TGTGCCAGCTCACGAACAGGGCCCGAAGGCTCTGGAAACACCATATATTTT
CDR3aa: CASSRTGPEGSGNTIYF

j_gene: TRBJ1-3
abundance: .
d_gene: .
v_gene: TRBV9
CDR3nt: TGTGCCAGCAGCGAGACAGGAGGGGGAAACACCATATATTTT
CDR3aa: CASSETGGGNTIYF

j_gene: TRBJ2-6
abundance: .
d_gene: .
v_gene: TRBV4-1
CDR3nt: TGCGCCAGCAGCCCCCCTGGGGCCAACGTCCTGACTTTC
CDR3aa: CASSPPGANVLTF

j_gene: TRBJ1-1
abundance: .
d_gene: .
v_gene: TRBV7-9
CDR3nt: TGTGCCAGCAGTTTCTTAGCGGCGGAATCTTTCTTT
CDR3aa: CASSFLAAESFF

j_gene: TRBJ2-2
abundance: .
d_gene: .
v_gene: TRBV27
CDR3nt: TGTGCCAGCAGCCCTAAGGACTCTCCCCTTCCGGGCGGGGAGCTGTTTTTT
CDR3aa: CASSPKDSPLPGGELFF

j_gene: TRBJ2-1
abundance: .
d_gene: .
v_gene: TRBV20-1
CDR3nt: TGCAGTGCTAGGGGGGGTAGCCAGTTCTTC
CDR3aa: CSARGGSQFF

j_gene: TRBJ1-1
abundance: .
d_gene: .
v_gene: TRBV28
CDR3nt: TGTGCCAGCAGTTTATCTGTCGTATTGAACACTGAAGCTTTCTTT
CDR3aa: CASSLSVVLNTEAFF

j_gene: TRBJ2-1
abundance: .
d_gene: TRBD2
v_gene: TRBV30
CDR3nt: TGTGCCTGGAAGCCGAGACTAGCGGGGAATGAGCAGTTCTTC
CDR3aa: CAWKPRLAGNEQFF

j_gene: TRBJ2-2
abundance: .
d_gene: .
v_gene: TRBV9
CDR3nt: TGTGCCAGCAGAGGCACCGGGGAGCTGTTTTTT
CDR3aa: CASRGTGELFF

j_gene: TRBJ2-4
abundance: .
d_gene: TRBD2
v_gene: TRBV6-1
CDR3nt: TGTGCCAGCAGCTTAGCGGGGGATTCAAACATTCAGTACTTC
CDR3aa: CASSLAGDSNIQYF

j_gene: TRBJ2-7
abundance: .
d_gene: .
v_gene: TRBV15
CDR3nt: TGTGCCACCAGCATACATAGTTCCTCCTACGAGCAGTACTTC
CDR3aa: CATSIHSSSYEQYF

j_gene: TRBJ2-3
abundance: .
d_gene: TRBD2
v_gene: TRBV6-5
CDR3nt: TGTGCCAGCAGTTACGGGACTAGCGGCACAGATACGCAGTATTTT
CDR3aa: CASSYGTSGTDTQYF